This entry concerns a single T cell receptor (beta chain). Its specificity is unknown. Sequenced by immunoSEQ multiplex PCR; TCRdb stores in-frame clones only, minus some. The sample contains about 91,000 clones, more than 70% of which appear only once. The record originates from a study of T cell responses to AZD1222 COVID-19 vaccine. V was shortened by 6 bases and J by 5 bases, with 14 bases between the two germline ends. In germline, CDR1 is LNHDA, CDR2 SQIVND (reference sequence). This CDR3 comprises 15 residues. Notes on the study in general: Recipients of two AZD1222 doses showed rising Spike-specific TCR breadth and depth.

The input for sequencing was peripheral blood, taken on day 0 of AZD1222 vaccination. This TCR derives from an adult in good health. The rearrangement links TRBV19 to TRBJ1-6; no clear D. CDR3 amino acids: CASSGEQPDNSPLHF. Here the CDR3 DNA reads TGTGCCAGTAGCGGGGAACAGCCAGATAATTCACCCCTCCACTTT.